These T cell receptor beta chains were read from a single sample in a study of blood T cell repertoires in COVID-19. TCRdb keeps only in-frame clones here, not all; method: immunoSEQ multiplex PCR. Among some 260,000 clones listed, about 90% were seen once. Sequenced input: PBMCs or T cells enriched from blood (not recorded which). These receptors all stem from a woman between 18 and 29 years old who had recovered from COVID-19. Both conserved end residues are part of each CDR3. The order of the fields is J gene, clone size, V gene, D gene, CDR3 DNA, CDR3 protein. D genes are given only for firm matches. Rows may omit the clone size; those that give it use once, few, many or a size class.

>TRBJ1-1|NA|TRBV28|TRBD1
TGTGCCAGCAGTTTCCCGACGACAGGGACGGGCACTGAAGCTTTCTTT
CASSFPTTGTGTEAFF
>TRBJ1-4|NA|TRBV19|NA
TGTGCCAGTAGTCTAAGCTGGACTAATGAAAAACTGTTTTTT
CASSLSWTNEKLFF
>TRBJ2-3|NA|TRBV12-3/TRBV12-4|NA
TGTGCCAGCAGTTTCGGCGGGGGCAACACGCAGTATTTT
CASSFGGGNTQYF
>TRBJ1-5|NA|TRBV28|TRBD1
TGTGCCAGCAGTTTGCACAGGGGCACAGATCAGCCCCAGCATTTT
CASSLHRGTDQPQHF
>TRBJ1-4|NA|TRBV3-1/TRBV3-2|NA
TGTGCCAGCAGCCAAACGAAGGGGCAGATTAATGAAAAACTGTTTTTT
CASSQTKGQINEKLFF
>TRBJ2-5|once|TRBV9|TRBD2
TGTGCCAGCAGCGTAGCGGGGACTACTCAAGAGACCCAGTACTTC
CASSVAGTTQETQYF
>TRBJ1-4|NA|TRBV7-6|NA
TGTGCCAGCAGCTTAGTCAACCGGGGGTTTGAAAAACTGTTTTTT
CASSLVNRGFEKLFF
>TRBJ1-3|NA|TRBV4-1|NA
TGCGCCAGCAGCCAAGATTTTACCCCCGGGAGGACTGGAAACACCATATATTTT
CASSQDFTPGRTGNTIYF
>TRBJ2-4|once|TRBV5-1|TRBD2
TGCGCCAGCAGTGCCCGGACTAGCGGGAAAAACATTCAGTACTTC
CASSARTSGKNIQYF
>TRBJ1-5|NA|TRBV6-5|NA
TGTGCCAGCAGAGCTGACAGTTATAGCAATCAGCCCCAGCATTTT
CASRADSYSNQPQHF
>TRBJ2-1|NA|TRBV29-1|TRBD2
TGCAGCGTTGCGGGGATTGGGGGACTATCAAATGAGCAGTTCTTC
CSVAGIGGLSNEQFF
>TRBJ1-1|NA|TRBV18|TRBD1
TGTGCCAGCTCACCCTCGACAGGGTCGGGGACTGAAGCTTTCTTT
CASSPSTGSGTEAFF
>TRBJ2-5|NA|TRBV5-5|NA
TGTGCCAGCAGCCCCGGGATTTTTAATGGGGAGACCCAGTACTTC
CASSPGIFNGETQYF
>TRBJ2-3|NA|TRBV7-3|TRBD2
TGTGCCAGCAGCTTCGGGGGGTCTAGCACAGATACGCAGTATTTT
CASSFGGSSTDTQYF
>TRBJ1-3|NA|TRBV7-2|TRBD1
TGTGCCAGCAGCTGGGGGACAGCGTCCTACTTACTCTCTGGAAACACCATATATTTT
CASSWGTASYLLSGNTIYF
>TRBJ2-1|NA|TRBV11-2|NA
TGTGCCAGCAGCCCCGACTTAAGGGGTTATGAGCAGTTCTTC
CASSPDLRGYEQFF
>TRBJ1-2|NA|TRBV5-4|NA
TGTGCCAGCAGCCTTAATTCAGGGGTCCCCTATGGCTACACCTTC
CASSLNSGVPYGYTF
>TRBJ2-5|NA|TRBV28|TRBD1
TGTGCCAGCAGTCTCATACAGGGGGGGACCCAGTACTTC
CASSLIQGGTQYF
>TRBJ2-3|NA|TRBV6-2/TRBV6-3|TRBD2
TGTGCCAGCAGTTACTCCTCCAGCGGGAACACAGATACGCAGTATTTT
CASSYSSSGNTDTQYF
>TRBJ2-1|once|TRBV20-1|TRBD2
TGCAGTGCTAGTGTGAGCGGGAGTGGAAACGAGCAGTTCTTC
CSASVSGSGNEQFF
>TRBJ1-5|NA|TRBV19|TRBD1
TGTGCCAGTAGCGGGACAGGGTTCGGCAATCAGCCCCAGCATTTT
CASSGTGFGNQPQHF
>TRBJ1-5|NA|TRBV5-8|NA
TGTGCCAGCAGCCCGGCACGGGACTGGAAACTAAATCAGCCCCAGCATTTT
CASSPARDWKLNQPQHF
>TRBJ1-5|NA|TRBV27|NA
TGTGCCAGCAGTTCAAATAGCAATCAGCCCCAGCATTTT
CASSSNSNQPQHF
>TRBJ2-5|NA|TRBV3-1/TRBV3-2|TRBD1
TGTGCCAGCAGCCCCCTTCAAGGGACAGGGGCGACCCAGTACTTC
CASSPLQGTGATQYF
>TRBJ1-1|NA|TRBV14|NA
TGTGCCAGCAGCCTCCTCGGGATTGAGGGCACTGAAGCTTTCTTT
CASSLLGIEGTEAFF
>TRBJ2-1|NA|TRBV4-2|NA
TGTGCCAGCAGCTCAAGGGAGGCCGGACCCGCTGAGCAGTTCTTC
CASSSREAGPAEQFF
>TRBJ1-1|NA|TRBV6-5|TRBD1
TGTGCCAGCACCCATACCCCGAAACAGGGGGAAGCTTTCTTT
CASTHTPKQGEAFF
>TRBJ1-6|NA|TRBV28|NA
TGTGCCAGCAGCCCCCTATTTCGGGGGGCCCAGTGGTCACCCCTCCACTTT
CASSPLFRGAQWSPLHF
>TRBJ1-5|NA|TRBV4-3|NA
TGCGCCAGCAGCCAAGATTTCCCAGGGGCGCGTCAGCCCCAGCATTTT
CASSQDFPGARQPQHF
>TRBJ1-1|NA|TRBV5-5|TRBD1
TGTGCCAGCAGCTTATTTCGGACAGGGGACACTGAAGCTTTCTTT
CASSLFRTGDTEAFF
>TRBJ2-5|NA|TRBV7-2|NA
TGTGCCAGCAGCTTAGCCAGGTCAGAGACCCAGTACTTC
CASSLARSETQYF
>TRBJ2-6|few|TRBV28|TRBD1
TGTGCCAGCAGTACGACAGGGAAGTCTGGGGCCAACGTCCTGACTTTC
CASSTTGKSGANVLTF
>TRBJ2-7|few|TRBV5-3|TRBD2
TGTGCCAGAAGCAGGGGACTAGCGAACTACTACGAGCAGTACTTC
CARSRGLANYYEQYF
>TRBJ1-2|NA|TRBV5-1|NA
TGCGCCAGCAGCTTGGCCACCGGGGATGGCTACACCTTC
CASSLATGDGYTF
>TRBJ2-2|once|TRBV2|NA
TGTGCCAGCCGACGGCTAGGGAACACCGGGGAGCTGTTTTTT
CASRRLGNTGELFF
>TRBJ2-5|NA|TRBV9|TRBD1
TGTGCCAGCAGCGTAGGGACAGGGGAAGAGACCCAGTACTTC
CASSVGTGEETQYF
>TRBJ1-2|once|TRBV19|NA
TGTGCCAGTAGTGGAGTATCTGACTATGGCTACACCTTC
CASSGVSDYGYTF
>TRBJ2-7|NA|TRBV18|TRBD2
TGTGCCAGCTCTCCCCGTAACGGGGGGAAGTACGAGCAGTACTTC
CASSPRNGGKYEQYF
>TRBJ2-1|NA|TRBV5-1|TRBD2
TGCGCCAGCAGCTTGCGACTAGCGGGAGGTCGTGCCCCATCCTACAATGAGCAGTTCTTC
CASSLRLAGGRAPSYNEQFF
>TRBJ2-2|once|TRBV5-4|NA
TGTGCCAGCAGCCCCCCGGCGCAGGCGAACACCGGGGAGCTGTTTTTT
CASSPPAQANTGELFF
>TRBJ2-7|NA|TRBV12-5|NA
TGTGCTAGTGGTTTGTCGGGCGAGCAGTACTTC
CASGLSGEQYF
>TRBJ1-1|NA|TRBV10-3|TRBD1
TGTGCCATCAGTGAGTGGACAGGGGGCGATTCGAGGATGAACACTGAAGCTTTCTTT
CAISEWTGGDSRMNTEAFF
>TRBJ2-7|NA|TRBV4-1|NA
TGCGCCAGCAGCCAGACGAGGACAGAATTCTACGAGCAGTACTTC
CASSQTRTEFYEQYF
>TRBJ2-2|NA|TRBV11-3|NA
TGTGCCAGCAGTCTTGCGTCCTCTACCGGGGAGCTGTTTTTT
CASSLASSTGELFF
>TRBJ1-2|NA|TRBV6-1|TRBD1
TGTGCCAGCAGTGAAGACAGGGGTTACAGCAGCTACACCTTC
CASSEDRGYSSYTF
>TRBJ1-3|NA|TRBV29-1|NA
TGCAGCGTTGCTGTTGCGAACACCATATATTTT
CSVAVANTIYF
>TRBJ1-1|NA|TRBV28|TRBD1
TGTGCCAGCAGTTACGGACAGGGGTGGGCCACTGAAGCTTTCTTT
CASSYGQGWATEAFF
>TRBJ2-2|NA|TRBV11-3|TRBD1
TGTGCCAGCAGCTTAGGACAGGGGACTGGTACGGTGTTTTTT
CASSLGQGTGTVFF
>TRBJ2-1|once|TRBV20-1|TRBD2
TGCAGTGCTAGTCCGACTAGCGGGATAAGGGAGCAGTTCTTC
CSASPTSGIREQFF
>TRBJ1-1|NA|TRBV27|NA
TGTGCCAGCAGTTCGACAGGGAACACTGAAGCTTTCTTT
CASSSTGNTEAFF
>TRBJ1-1|NA|TRBV5-5|NA
TGTGCCAGCAGCTTCCACACAGGGGAAGCTTTCTTT
CASSFHTGEAFF
>TRBJ1-2|NA|TRBV9|NA
TGTGCCAGCAGCGTAGAACAGGACGACTATGGCTACACCTTC
CASSVEQDDYGYTF
>TRBJ2-7|few|TRBV2|NA
TGTGCCAGCAGCGGACAGTCCTACGAGCAGTACTTC
CASSGQSYEQYF
>TRBJ1-2|NA|TRBV5-5|NA
TGTGCCAGCAGCATCCGACAGGTCCCGCCTAACTATGGCTACACCTTC
CASSIRQVPPNYGYTF